The sequence of this TCR beta chain was determined in a study of shared clonotypes between healthy human individuals. The CDR3 runs 17 residues. The V gene end was trimmed by 4 bases and the J gene end by 4 bases; junction bases not matched to a gene: 13. Germline V gene lookup returns CDR1 SGHAT and CDR2 FQNNGV. Original data processing: Sequence data from immunoSEQ were junction-only and lacked quality scores; consequently, filtering differed. Repertoires were generated with immunoSEQ multiplex PCR, while TCRdb's copy carries only in-frame clones and drops some. The DNA gave D and trimming, while V, J and clone size come from that table. The sample carries approximately 2.5 million clones, 80% to 95% recorded once. About this clone itself: Its matching antigen is unknown.

Study-wide findings and caveats: Several donors shared approximately 5% of their naive CD4 clonotypes.

Splitting the CD4+ cells yielded a CD45RA+ naive subset and a CD45RA-negative memory subset. The chain carries TRBV11-2 and TRBJ1-3, with 7 bases lining up with TRBD1. The material sequenced was naive CD4+ T cells from PBMCs. Regarding subset: CD45RA+ positively selected. The sequence came from a man aged 18-30 years in good health. Some clones in this sample may be carry-over from other donors' samples. The CDR3 loop reads CASSSDVDRDRGNTIYF. CDR3 nucleotides: TGTGCCAGCAGCTCCGACGTAGACAGGGATCGCGGAAACACCATATATTTT.